This T cell receptor beta chain was identified during a study of CD8 T cells in ankylosing spondylitis. Study results and caveats: A subset of motif variants has previously been described in the synovial fluid and blood of reactive arthritis. Disease-linked clones reportedly showed significant enrichment in matched ankylosing spondylitis synovial fluid. CD8+ by phenotype, disease-linked clones were relatively rare in peripheral blood.

The CDR3 has 16 residues. V lost 4 bases and J 6 bases, leaving 20 bases between the germline ends. The germline CDR1 and CDR2 sequences are SGHDT and YYEEEE. The authors made TCR beta libraries by quantitative 5'-RACE with molecular barcodes. TCRdb analysed the 5' RACE reads with MiXCR anew, one entry per CDR3 protein. The sample has hundreds of thousands of distinct CDR3 sequences; 15% to 25% are singletons. This clonotype appeared a few times. Its antigen is undetermined. Sequenced: blood, either unsorted or a sorted T cell fraction (not recorded which). The V gene is TRBV5-6, the J gene TRBJ2-1, with D perhaps TRBD2 (6 bases). This receptor was obtained from a male donor with ankylosing spondylitis or in good health (not recorded which). The CDR3 DNA sequence: TGTGCCAGCAGCATGGAACGGGGGACGAGGGTCAATGAGCAGTTCTTC. This codes for CASSMERGTRVNEQFF.